The clone carrying this T cell receptor (beta chain) was observed a few times. What it recognizes is unknown. The junction departs from the called germline gene at one end, perhaps through a read error. This CDR3 has 16 amino acids. Looked up from germline, CDR1 is SGHVS and CDR2 is FNYEAQ. Arm-PCR of CDR3 regions and iRepertoire HTBI primers were the basis on which TCR beta libraries were built. TCRdb itself ran the multiplex PCR reads through MiXCR, one entry per CDR3 protein. The data show about 350,000 distinct CDR3 sequences, 15% to 20% seen once. This entry comes from a study of regulatory T cells in long-lasting Graves disease. Time point specified: newly diagnosed GD, antithyroid drugs for less than 3 months. PBMCs were the source of the RNA used for TCR sequencing. Broader study findings: TRBV28 was favored in persistent disease, as were TRBJ1-2 and TRBJ2-5.

The same sample was also studied in work on T cells in Graves' hyperthyroidism and ophthalmopathy. From that second work: Primed by the HTBI set, a first-round RT-PCR was run on the TCR CDR3.

V gene TRBV7-6 combines with J gene TRBJ1-4; weak D call: TRBD1 (6 bases). The receptor was derived from a woman aged 18-29 years with Graves disease. This sample comprised peripheral blood mononuclear cells (PBMCs), obtained at new diagnosis, from a patient treated with antithyroid drugs. The CDR3 DNA sequence: TGTGCCAGCAGCTTAGCGGGGGGGGCTGCTAATAAAAAACTGTTTTTT. Amino acids: CASSLAGGAANKKLFF.